This TCR beta chain was found in a study of shared T cell receptors in the human thymus. TCRdb's copy holds only in-frame clones and misses some; the assay was immunoSEQ multiplex PCR. The profile shows 700,000 or so clones, 80% to 90% of them singletons. A further study also used this sample, focusing on human thymus T cells. That paper notes: The people who donated were healthy Finnish babies having corrective surgery for congenital heart defects. From resections taken during corrective heart surgery, the thymus tissue was obtained. Thymic and blood repertoires seemed to favor certain V and J genes. Related research described strongly overlapping thymic repertoires in unrelated people.

The sequenced sample consisted of thymocytes. The receptor comes from a girl under three years old with a congenital heart defect.

The CDR3 DNA is TGTGCCAGCAGTGACAAGGACAGGGAACTAGGCACAGATACGCAGTATTTT. It yields the protein CASSDKDRELGTDTQYF. This chain links TRBV28 with TRBJ2-3; 8 bases fit TRBD1. V shed 5 bases, J shed 1 base, and the junction held 11 bases outside the gene matches. Germline V gives CDR1 MDHEN, CDR2 SYDVKM. The CDR3 has 17 amino acids.